This T cell receptor (beta chain) derives from a study of OX40 agonist ivuxolimab in advanced cancers. The study's findings and limits: Compared with others, partial responders at 0.1-3.0 mg/kg displayed clonal expansion among the lowest. Antigen targets of the expanded peripheral T cells went undetermined. On average, CD8+ T cells had more expanded clones than CD4+.

Profiling relied on immunoSEQ multiplex PCR, and the TCRdb table lists in-frame clones only, not all of them. Of tens of thousands of clones in the sample, just under 85% were seen once. This clone was counted between two and nine times. Its cognate antigen is unknown. Trimming removed 4 bases at V and 5 bases at J, with 30 bases between. The germline CDR1 and CDR2 sequences are SGHRS and YFSETQ. This CDR3 has 19 amino acids. The source material was CD4+ or CD8+ T cells sorted from blood, sampled in a trial of the OX40 agonist ivuxolimab. This TCR came from an adult with an advanced solid tumor such as melanoma, head and neck, liver or kidney cancer. The rearrangement links TRBV5-1 to TRBJ1-2, with a weak D call TRBD1 (5 bases). The CDR3 protein is CASSPSPAIDGTGSYGYTF. CDR3 nucleotides: TGCGCCAGCAGCCCGTCGCCCGCTATAGATGGTACAGGTTCTTATGGCTACACCTTC.